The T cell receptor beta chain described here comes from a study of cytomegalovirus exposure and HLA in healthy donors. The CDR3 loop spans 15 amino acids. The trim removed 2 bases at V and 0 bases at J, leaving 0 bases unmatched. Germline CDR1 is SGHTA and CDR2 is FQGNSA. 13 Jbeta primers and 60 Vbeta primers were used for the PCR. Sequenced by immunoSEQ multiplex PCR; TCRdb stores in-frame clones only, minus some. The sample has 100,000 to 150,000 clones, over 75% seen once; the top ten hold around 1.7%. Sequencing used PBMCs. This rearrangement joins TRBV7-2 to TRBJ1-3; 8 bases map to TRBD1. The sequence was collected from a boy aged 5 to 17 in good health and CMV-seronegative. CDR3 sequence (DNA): TGTGCCAGCAGCTTAACAGGGGGCTCTGGAAACACCATATATTTT. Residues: CASSLTGGSGNTIYF.